This TCR beta chain is drawn from a study of blood T cells in healthy people across ages. Study information: Per every two T cells, about one barcoded beta molecule was captured by template switching. Overall study results and limits: CMV infection status of these donors was not known. Diversity of TCR beta correlated strongly with naive T cell percentage.

The sample holds a few counts of this clonotype. Its antigen is not known. It was with a sample-barcoded 5' primer and a J-beta primer mix that a second PCR of roughly 6 to 12 cycles was run. TCRdb redid the calling of the 5' RACE reads with MiXCR, one entry per CDR3 protein. The sample consists of about 1.4 million distinct CDR3 sequences, approximately 59% of them appearing once. The CDR3 has 13 residues. Trimming left V 3 bases short and J 1 base short, with 9 bases between. CDR1 is DFQATT, CDR2 SNEGSKA, per germline (reference sequence). Approximately 9.6 milliliters of peripheral blood were drawn from each donor into EDTA-treated tubes.

The rearrangement links TRBV20-1 to TRBJ2-5; a weak D match, TRBD2 (5 bases). This TCR was recovered from a man between 18 and 29 years old in good health. Sequences were obtained from blood. The CDR3 protein is CSAREDGQETQYF. CDR3 bases: TGCAGTGCTAGGGAGGACGGCCAAGAGACCCAGTACTTC.